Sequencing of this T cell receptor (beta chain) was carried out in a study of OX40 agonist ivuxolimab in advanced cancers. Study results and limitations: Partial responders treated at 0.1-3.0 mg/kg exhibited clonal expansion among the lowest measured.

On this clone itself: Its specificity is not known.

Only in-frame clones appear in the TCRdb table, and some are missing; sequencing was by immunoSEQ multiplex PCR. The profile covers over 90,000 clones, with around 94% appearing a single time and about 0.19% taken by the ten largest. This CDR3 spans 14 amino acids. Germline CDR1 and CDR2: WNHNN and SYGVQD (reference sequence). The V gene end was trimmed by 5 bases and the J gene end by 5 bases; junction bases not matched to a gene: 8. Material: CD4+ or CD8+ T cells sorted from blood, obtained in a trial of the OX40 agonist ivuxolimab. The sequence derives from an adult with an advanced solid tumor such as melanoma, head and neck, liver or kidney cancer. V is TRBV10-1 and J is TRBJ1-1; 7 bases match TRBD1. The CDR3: CASSLGQGGTEAFF. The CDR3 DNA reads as TGCGCCAGCAGTCTGGGCCAGGGGGGGACTGAAGCTTTCTTT.